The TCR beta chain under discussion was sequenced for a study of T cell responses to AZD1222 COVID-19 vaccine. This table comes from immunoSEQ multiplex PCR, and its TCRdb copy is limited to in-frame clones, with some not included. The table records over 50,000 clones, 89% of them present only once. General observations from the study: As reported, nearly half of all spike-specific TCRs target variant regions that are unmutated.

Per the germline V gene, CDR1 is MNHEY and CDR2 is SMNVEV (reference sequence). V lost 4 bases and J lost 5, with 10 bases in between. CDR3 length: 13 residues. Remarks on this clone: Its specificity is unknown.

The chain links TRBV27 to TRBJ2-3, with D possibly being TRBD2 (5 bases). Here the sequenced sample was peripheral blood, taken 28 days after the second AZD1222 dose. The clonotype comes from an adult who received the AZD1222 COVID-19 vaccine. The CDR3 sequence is CASSWRREDTQYF. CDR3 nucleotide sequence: TGTGCCAGCAGTTGGAGGCGAGAAGATACGCAGTATTTT.